This note documents a single T cell receptor beta chain sequence. Its matching antigen is unknown. This record comes from a study of T cells expressing NK-cell markers. At the level of the study: Source material for TCR beta repertoires consisted of sorted CD3+CD56+NKG2C+, CD3+CD56+NKG2C- and CD3+CD56-NKG2C+ T cells. Just one sequenced donor of eight was HCMV-seronegative, while seven were seropositive.

TCRdb reprocessed the 5' RACE reads, keeping one entry per CDR3 protein, no DNA. Its clone listing holds a few hundred thousand distinct CDR3 sequences. Germline CDR1 reads SGHVS; CDR2 reads FNYEAQ. The CDR3 loop spans 17 amino acids. Study-wide results and caveats: Of the CD8+ T cell pool in about 6 donors, about 1.0-8% was accounted for by dominant NKG2C+ clonotypes. Leadership of the CD3+CD56-NKG2C+ fraction also belonged to these clonotypes in several donors.

V gene TRBV7-6 combines with J gene TRBJ2-6. This clonotype originated in a man younger than 35 in good health. Sequenced: blood T cells: a sorted CD56 or NKG2C T cell subset, CD4+ or CD8+ T cells, or bulk PBMC T cells (not recorded which). CDR3 protein: CASSRSGSQSGANVLTF.